This T cell receptor beta chain was documented in a study of blood T cell repertoires in COVID-19. Per the study methods: By means of reference gene primer amplification, nucleated cell counts were estimated. Using immunoSEQ multiplex PCR, the repertoire was profiled, and TCRdb retains in-frame clones only, with some absent. V, J and clone size reflect that table, while D and trimming were determined from the DNA. This table holds around 90,000 clones, around 90% found once. V was trimmed by 3 bases and J by 6 bases, leaving 12 bases between them. Germline CDR1 is SGHTA and CDR2 is FQGNSA. The CDR3 consists of 14 residues. The Seattle patients joined while their infection was active and were tracked longitudinally afterward.

This chain uses TRBV7-2 with TRBJ1-5; TRBD1 might be the D (6 bases). The sequenced material came from peripheral blood. The TCR originated in a man between 45 and 60 years old with COVID-19, enrolled during active disease. This CDR3 reads CASSFTGTSQPQHF. Here the CDR3 DNA reads TGTGCCAGCAGCTTTACAGGGACTAGTCAGCCCCAGCATTTT.